This T cell receptor (beta chain) was documented in a study of shared clonotypes between healthy human individuals. Combination of CD45RO+ cells with CCR7-negative CD45RA+ TemRA cells was used for CD8 memory. Profiled with immunoSEQ multiplex PCR; TCRdb holds only in-frame clones, not every one. The repertoire consists of 650,000 to 700,000 clones, with roughly 87% occurring once and the leading ten covering 34%. Germline V gene data show CDR1 as MDHEN and CDR2 as SYDVKM. CDR3 length: 13 amino acids. The J segment lost 4 bases and the V segment lost 10 bases, leaving 6 bases of the junction unmatched. This clone was recorded only once.

The clonotype originates from a man younger than 35 in good health. Some clones in this sample may be carry-over from other donors' samples. Sequenced sample: memory CD8+ T cells from PBMCs. Regarding subset: CD45RO+ cells pooled with CCR7-negative TemRA cells. The chain employs TRBV28 and TRBJ2-7, with 11 bases aligning to TRBD1. The CDR3 region is CATQRDRGYEQYF. CDR3 bases: TGTGCCACCCAGCGGGACAGGGGGTACGAGCAGTACTTC.